Each of the 16 T cell receptor beta chains below was sequenced from the same sample in a study of patients and donors after allogeneic stem cell transplantation (dated by TCRdb to about 2020). Library construction relied on RT-PCR. The run used a NextSeq 550. The public sequencing data were trimmed at Q25 with fastp and processed into clonotypes with MiXCR by TCRdb, which kept only in-frame beta chains. Identical CDR3 proteins give one entry, which carries the most common genes and DNA. The table for this sample lists approximately 88,000 distinct CDR3 sequences; 4.5% to 5% of them were counted only once. The ten largest clones capture around 2.6% of the sample. The sample consisted of blood, either unsorted or a sorted T cell fraction (not recorded which). These TCRs come from a human donor who was either an allogeneic HSCT recipient or a stem cell or donor lymphocyte infusion donor (not recorded which). It is not recorded whose cells these are; they may come from a transplant donor.

This clonotype has more than one count but fewer than ten. The chain is built from TRBV7-2 and TRBJ1-3; 10 bases match TRBD1. The CDR3 runs 16 residues. Per germline, CDR1 SGHTA and CDR2 FQGNSA. V dropped 3 bases and J dropped 3; count of bases not matched to a gene: 5. The CDR3 sequence: CASSLAGTGVGNTIYF. The DNA for the CDR3 is TGTGCCAGCAGCTTGGCCGGGACAGGGGTTGGAAACACCATATATTTT.

This clonotype was recorded at least ten times. The chain joins TRBV5-1 to TRBJ2-3, with D possibly matching TRBD1 (6 bases). The CDR3 covers 15 residues. The ends were cut back, 3 bases at V and 5 bases at J, with 16 bases in the middle. Germline assignment: CDR1 SGHRS and CDR2 YFSETQ. CDR3 DNA: TGCGCCAGCAGCTCAACGGGGATACAGGGAGATACGCAGTATTTT. Protein sequence: CASSSTGIQGDTQYF.

In this sample, this clonotype turned up a few times. The V gene is TRBV29-1, the J gene TRBJ1-4, with 9 bases fitting TRBD1. After removal of 4 bases from V and 5 bases from J, the junction contained 5 bases not matched to a gene. The germline V gene has CDR1 SQVTM and CDR2 ANQGSEA. The CDR3 is 14 amino acids. In nucleotides, the CDR3 is TGCAGCGTTGGGGCGGGGACAGGGAATGAAAAACTGTTTTTT. Amino acid sequence: CSVGAGTGNEKLFF. Using reference TRBV29-1 and TRBJ1-4 for the parts outside the CDR3, the full variable domain is SAVISQKPSRDICQRGTSLTIQCQVDSQVTMMFWYRQQPGQSLTLIATANQGSEATYESGFVIDKFPISRPNLTFSTLTVSNMSPEDSSIYLCSVGAGTGNEKLFFGSGTQLSVL.

This clonotype was counted a few times. The chain recombines TRBV7-6 with TRBJ2-2; 9 nucleotides agree with TRBD1. The CDR3 consists of 16 residues. Trimming removed 0 bases from V and 6 bases from J; junction bases left unmatched: 5. Germline V lookup: CDR1 SGHVS, CDR2 FNYEAQ. The CDR3 sequence: CASSLAAGQGSGELFF. The CDR3 coding sequence is TGTGCCAGCAGCTTAGCGGCTGGACAGGGGTCCGGGGAGCTGTTTTTT.

This clonotype was counted a few times. The J gene is TRBJ2-7, the V gene TRBV20-1, with D unresolved. This CDR3 region has 12 residues. Germline V CDR1 and CDR2: DFQATT, SNEGSKA (reference sequence). V lost 6 bases, J lost 4 bases, and 13 bases lay in between. The CDR3 region has the DNA TGCAGTGCCGCGCTACGGAATTACGAGCAGTACTTC. Protein: CSAALRNYEQYF.

The chain combines TRBV29-1 with TRBJ1-1; D is undetermined. Per the germline V gene, CDR1 is SQVTM and CDR2 is ANQGSEA. Trimming stripped 1 base from V and 5 bases from J, with 11 bases between. The CDR3 is made up of 13 amino acids. The CDR3 here is CSVEVVLRTEAFF. DNA for the CDR3: TGCAGCGTTGAAGTGGTCCTAAGGACTGAAGCTTTCTTT.

This clonotype was seen ten or more times. The rearrangement links TRBV5-4 to TRBJ2-2; TRBD1 matches 9 bases. J was trimmed by 7 bases and V by 2 bases; bases with no gene match: 6. The CDR3 extends over 15 amino acids. Germline V gives CDR1 SGHNT, CDR2 YYREEE (reference sequence). DNA for the CDR3: TGTGCCAGCAGCTTCGAACAGGGGGCCATCGGGGAGCTGTTTTTT. Protein: CASSFEQGAIGELFF.

This clonotype occurred a few times. This rearrangement joins TRBV7-8 to TRBJ1-2; 9 positions agree with TRBD1. The CDR3 spans 14 residues. Per the germline V gene, CDR1 is SGHVS and CDR2 is FQNEAQ. The V segment lost 4 bases and the J segment 2 bases; nucleotides outside the gene matches: 2. The CDR3 protein is CASSSTGGNYGYTF. CDR3 DNA: TGTGCCAGCAGCTCGACAGGGGGAAACTATGGCTACACCTTC.

The sample holds many counts of this clonotype. The gene calls are TRBV19 and TRBJ2-1; 7 bases line up with TRBD2. Germline-derived CDR1 and CDR2 are LNHDA and SQIVND (reference sequence). This CDR3 comprises 16 residues. Trimming at V came to 7 bases and at J to 4 bases, leaving 13 bases not matched to a gene. The CDR3, as DNA: TGTGCCAGTACCCCGGGAGGAGCGGGATCGTACAATGAGCAGTTCTTC. Its translation is CASTPGGAGSYNEQFF.

In its sample, this clonotype was seen many times. The J gene is TRBJ2-1, the V gene TRBV27; 12 bases align to TRBD2. With V trimmed by 2 bases and J by 7 bases, 6 bases remained unmatched. This CDR3 is built from 16 residues. The germline V gene encodes CDR1 MNHEY and CDR2 SMNVEV (reference sequence). CDR3: CASSLPLAGGINEQFF. CDR3 sequence (DNA): TGTGCCAGCAGTTTACCGCTAGCGGGAGGGATAAATGAGCAGTTCTTC.

V and J are TRBV6-1 and TRBJ2-3; no reliable D call. With 0 bases removed from V and 6 bases from J, the gap between germline ends came to 4 bases. Germline V gives CDR1 MNHNS, CDR2 SASEGT. CDR3 length equals 12 residues. The CDR3 bases are TGTGCCAGCAGTGAAGCGGGTGATACGCAGTATTTT. Its protein is CASSEAGDTQYF.

This clonotype was detected many times. DNA of the CDR3: TGCGCCAGCAGCTTGGATTGGCCCGGGGAGCTGTTTTTT. Translated, it gives CASSLDWPGELFF. J is TRBJ2-2 and V is TRBV5-1; D ambiguous. This CDR3 is 13 amino acids long. Trimming took off 0 bases at V and 6 bases at J, with 6 bases between the two ends. The V gene's germline CDR1 is SGHRS and CDR2 YFSETQ.

This clonotype was seen ten or more times. V gene TRBV2 combines with J gene TRBJ1-6; 12 positions match TRBD1. Germline V lookup: CDR1 SNHLY, CDR2 FYNNEI. The CDR3 is 18 amino acids. J was trimmed by 9 bases and V by 6 bases; bases with no gene match: 15. In DNA form, the CDR3 reads TGTGCCAGCAGCGGGACAGGGGGCGCATTGCCGAAGGGTTCACCCCTCCACTTT. Translated: CASSGTGGALPKGSPLHF.

This clonotype was recorded at least ten times. The V gene is TRBV11-2, the J gene TRBJ2-3; TRBD2 aligns across 10 bases. The CDR3 extends over 18 amino acids. Germline CDR1 reads SGHAT; CDR2 reads FQNNGV. J was trimmed by 2 bases and V by 1 base; bases with no gene match: 9. The CDR3 DNA sequence: TGTGCCAGCAGCTTAGGGACTAGCGGCCGCACTGTCACAGATACGCAGTATTTT. As protein: CASSLGTSGRTVTDTQYF.

This clonotype was recorded once. The chain employs TRBV9 and TRBJ1-1, with no clear D. The CDR3 loop spans 15 amino acids. Germline values: CDR1 SGDLS, CDR2 YYNGEE. Trimming removed 0 bases from V and 3 bases from J, with 12 bases in between. CDR3 in amino acids: CASSVGGIRHTEAFF. As DNA, the CDR3 is TGTGCCAGCAGCGTAGGTGGGATTCGGCACACTGAAGCTTTCTTT.

J is TRBJ2-7 and V is TRBV2, with D perhaps TRBD2 (7 bases). In germline, CDR1 is SNHLY, CDR2 FYNNEI. V was trimmed by 7 bases and J by 6 bases, leaving 22 bases between them. The CDR3 has 15 amino acids. The CDR3 DNA sequence: TGTGCCAGCACCCCGAGGGGGGGGGCTCAGGGCGAGCAGTACTTC. Residues: CASTPRGGAQGEQYF.